This T cell receptor beta chain was obtained from a study of T cells in localized non-small cell lung cancer. Clones were read by immunoSEQ multiplex PCR, and TCRdb kept only the in-frame ones, dropping some. The sample contains 45,000 to 55,000 clones, about nine tenths of which appear only once. As regards this clone: Its antigen is still unknown.

The germline CDR1 and CDR2 sequences are SGHRS and YFSETQ. Trimming removed 0 bases at V and 0 bases at J, with 8 bases between. This CDR3 spans 15 amino acids. Findings and caveats of the study: Longer overall survival accompanied higher blood T cell density. Uninvolved adjacent lung had the highest recorded T cell clonality, with tumor below it.

The sequencing here drew on peripheral blood, taken before any cancer treatment. The chain employs TRBV5-1 and TRBJ2-3; D ambiguous. This receptor was identified in a male donor older than 55 with stage III squamous cell lung carcinoma. CDR3 sequence: CASSLDASSTDTQYF. CDR3 nucleotide sequence: TGCGCCAGCAGCTTGGACGCTTCTAGCACAGATACGCAGTATTTT. Full variable domain (outside the CDR3, taken from reference TRBV5-1 and TRBJ2-3): KAGVTQTPRYLIKTRGQQVTLSCSPISGHRSVSWYQQTPGQGLQFLFEYFSETQRNKGNFPGRFSGRQFSNSRSEMNVSTLELGDSALYLCASSLDASSTDTQYFGPGTRLTVL.